This T cell receptor beta chain originates from a study of metastatic and nonmetastatic thyroid tumors (dated by TCRdb to the early 2020s). Background on the whole study: For patients with malignant and with benign thyroid disease, the researchers compared repertoires between peripheral blood samples and tumor or nodule tissue samples. Beyond this particular receptor, the publication reports: In both blood and tumor samples, TCR beta diversity was reported to be significantly higher in malignant tumors than in benign nodules.

This clone was seen ten or more times. This receptor's antigen is unknown. It has no much larger one-base neighbor in the sample; base qualities were not kept. Library generation was performed with PCR. Sequenced on an Illumina HiSeq 4000. High-throughput sequencing was used to profile the TCR beta-chain CDR3 region of every patient. Under the source paper's analysis protocol: CDR3 differences across clinicopathological groups were used to build a classifier for discriminating distant-metastatic papillary thyroid cancer patients. Repertoire diversity was assessed with the Shannon index, and tumor-blood repertoire similarity with the Morisita-Horn index. The public sequencing data were trimmed at Q25 with fastp and processed into clonotypes with MiXCR by TCRdb, which kept only in-frame beta chains. TCRdb, not the authors, supplied the V and J calls. The sample includes some 24,000 clones, with approximately 21% observed a single time. The ten largest clonotypes hold 13% of the sample.

None of the patients had been given any treatment before thyroid surgery. Using T-cell receptor beta sequencing, the study looked back at clinical samples from patients collected from the early 2010s to the late 2010s. Reading from cysteine to phenylalanine, the CDR3 counts 14 amino acids. Only CDR3 DNA remains: 42 bases, in frame from the first base. Clipping removes 9 bases from V and 7 bases from J, with 11 as the unmatched junction base count. The germline V gene (reference sequence) sets CDR1 to LNHDA and CDR2 to SQIVND. The material sequenced was blood. The chain joins TRBV19 to TRBJ1-5; 8 central nucleotides agree with TRBD1. The sequence came from a male donor with papillary thyroid cancer or a benign thyroid nodule (not recorded which). Some clones in this sample may be carry-over from other donors' samples. The nucleotide sequence is given as TGTGCCAGCTCGAATCCGACAGGGGACCAGCCCCAGCATTTT. Protein translation: CASSNPTGDQPQHF.